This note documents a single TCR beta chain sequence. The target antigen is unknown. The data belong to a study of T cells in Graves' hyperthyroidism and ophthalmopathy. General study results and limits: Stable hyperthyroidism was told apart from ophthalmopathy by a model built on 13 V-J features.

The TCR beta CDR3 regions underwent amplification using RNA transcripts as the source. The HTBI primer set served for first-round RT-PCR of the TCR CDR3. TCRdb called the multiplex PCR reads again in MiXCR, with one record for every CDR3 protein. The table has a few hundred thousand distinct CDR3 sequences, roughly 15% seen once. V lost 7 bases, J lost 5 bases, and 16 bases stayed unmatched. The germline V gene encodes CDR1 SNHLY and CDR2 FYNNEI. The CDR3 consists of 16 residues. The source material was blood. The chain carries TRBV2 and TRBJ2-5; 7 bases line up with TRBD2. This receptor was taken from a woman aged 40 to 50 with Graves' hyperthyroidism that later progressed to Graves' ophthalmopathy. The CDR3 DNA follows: TGTGCCAGCACCTTACTGCGGGGGAAACCAGCTGAGACCCAGTACTTC. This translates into CASTLLRGKPAETQYF.